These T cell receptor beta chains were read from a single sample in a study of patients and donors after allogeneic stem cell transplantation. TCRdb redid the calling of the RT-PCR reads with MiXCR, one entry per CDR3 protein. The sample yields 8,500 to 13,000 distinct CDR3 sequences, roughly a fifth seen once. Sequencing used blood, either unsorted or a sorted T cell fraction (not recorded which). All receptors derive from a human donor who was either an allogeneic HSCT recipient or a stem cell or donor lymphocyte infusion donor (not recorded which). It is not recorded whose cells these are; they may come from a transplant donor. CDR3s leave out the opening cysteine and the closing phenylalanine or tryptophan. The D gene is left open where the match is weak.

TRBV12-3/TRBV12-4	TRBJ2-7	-	ASSLTGLWEQY
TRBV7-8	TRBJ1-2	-	ASSLRGRGQVNYGYT
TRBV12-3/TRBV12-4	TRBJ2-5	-	ASSLGVETQY
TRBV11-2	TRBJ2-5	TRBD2	ASSLGVSGGLQETQY
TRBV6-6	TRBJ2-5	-	ASSYGWNGETQY
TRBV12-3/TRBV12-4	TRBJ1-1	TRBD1	ASSLAGTGLTEAF
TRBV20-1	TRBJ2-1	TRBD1	SGTGSYNEQF
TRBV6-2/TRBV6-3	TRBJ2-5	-	ASSYWAGRETQY
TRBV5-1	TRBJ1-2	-	ASSLSQGNNYGYT
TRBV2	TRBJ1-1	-	ASSVGGQNTEAF
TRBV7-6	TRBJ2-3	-	ASSLRAHSVTDTQY
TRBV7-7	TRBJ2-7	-	ASSFLAESEQY
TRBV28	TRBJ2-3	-	ASRVEGTDTQY
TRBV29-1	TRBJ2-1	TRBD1	SVEWDRVNEQF
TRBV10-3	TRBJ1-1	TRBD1	AISAPAGTGNTEAF
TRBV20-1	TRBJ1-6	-	SAREYRERSPLH
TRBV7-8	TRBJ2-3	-	ASSLVMGLGSADTQY
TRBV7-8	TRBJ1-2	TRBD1	ASSLVQGAGGYT
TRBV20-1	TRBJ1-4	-	SVYRATNEKLF
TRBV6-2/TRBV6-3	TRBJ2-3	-	ASTIGDGGPTDTQY
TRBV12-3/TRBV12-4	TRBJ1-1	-	ASSHWTVNTEAF
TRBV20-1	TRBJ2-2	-	SARGGPGNTGELF
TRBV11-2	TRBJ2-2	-	AASPDSPPGELF
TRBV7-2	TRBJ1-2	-	ASSWNRDLYGYT
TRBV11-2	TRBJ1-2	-	ASSLTEYGYT
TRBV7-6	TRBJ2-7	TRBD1	ASSLGQGTYEQY
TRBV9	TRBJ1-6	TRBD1	ASSAGQINSPLH
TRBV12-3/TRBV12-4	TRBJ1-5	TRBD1	ASSFAGTGGSNQPQH
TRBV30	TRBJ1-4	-	AWKIGGPGNEKLF
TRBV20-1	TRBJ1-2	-	SAREVSPGPTNYGYT
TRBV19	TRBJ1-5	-	ASSMGDEVQPQH
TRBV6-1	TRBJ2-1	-	ASRPGTNNNEQF
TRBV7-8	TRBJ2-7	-	ASNHGDGSYEQY
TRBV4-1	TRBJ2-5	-	ASSLTRNEETQY
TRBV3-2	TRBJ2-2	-	ASRRSGTSHPGELF